Below are 31 T cell receptor beta chains sequenced from a single sample in a study of Ad26.COV2.S vaccination and SARS-CoV-2 variants. TCRdb's copy holds only in-frame clones and misses some; the assay was immunoSEQ multiplex PCR. The sample contains roughly 140,000 clones, 86% of which appear only once. The sequencing here drew on peripheral blood, taken after recovery from COVID-19. The receptors here all came from a human donor who had recovered from COVID-19.

J is TRBJ1-4 and V is TRBV7-2; 7 bases are a match to TRBD1. This CDR3 spans 14 amino acids. Germline assignment: CDR1 SGHTA and CDR2 FQGNSA. Trimming removed 1 base from V and 4 bases from J; junction bases left unmatched: 0. The CDR3: CASSLGQGNEKLFF. The CDR3 DNA reads as TGTGCCAGCAGCTTAGGACAGGGTAATGAAAAACTGTTTTTT. The full variable domain, with the rest looked up from reference TRBV7-2 and TRBJ1-4, is GAGVSQSPSNKVTEKGKDVELRCDPISGHTALYWYRQSLGQGLEFLIYFQGNSAPDKSGLPSDRFSAERTGGSVSTLTIQRTQQEDSAVYLCASSLGQGNEKLFFGSGTQLSVL.

The CDR3 DNA follows: TGTGCCAGCAGCGGACAGGGGAGCCAGCCCCAGCATTTT. Amino acids: CASSGQGSQPQHF. The V call is TRBV13, the J call TRBJ1-5, with 9 bases fitting TRBD1. The germline CDR1 and CDR2 sequences are PRHDT and FYEKMQ (reference sequence). CDR3 length equals 13 residues. V lost 5 bases to trimming and J lost 7 bases; unmatched junction nucleotides: 3.

The chain couples TRBV19 to TRBJ2-3, with 9 bases lining up with TRBD1. The CDR3 runs to 16 residues. The germline gives CDR1 LNHDA, CDR2 SQIVND (reference sequence). The V segment lost 4 bases and the J segment 5 bases; nucleotides outside the gene matches: 10. CDR3 residues: CASSRPNTGGGDTQYF. The CDR3 nucleotides read TGTGCCAGTAGTAGACCGAATACAGGGGGCGGAGATACGCAGTATTTT. The variable domain in full, with the rest retrieved from reference TRBV19 and TRBJ2-3, is DGGITQSPKYLFRKEGQNVTLSCEQNLNHDAMYWYRQDPGQGLRLIYYSQIVNDFQKGDIAEGYSVSREKKESFPLTVTSAQKNPTAFYLCASSRPNTGGGDTQYFGPGTRLTVL.

The gene calls are TRBV6-6 and TRBJ1-1; 10 positions match TRBD1. The CDR3 contains 15 residues. V shed 6 bases, J shed 5 bases, and the junction held 9 bases outside the gene matches. Germline V CDR1 and CDR2: MNHNY, SVGAGI (reference sequence). CDR3 region: CASRYTSGQGTEAFF. The DNA for the CDR3 is TGTGCCAGCAGGTATACTTCGGGACAGGGGACTGAAGCTTTCTTT.

Concerning this clone: The same CDR3 arises from other DNA sequences in this sample as well. J is TRBJ1-5 and V is TRBV30, with TRBD1 matching 7 bases. The CDR3 is 13 residues long. With V trimmed by 5 bases and J by 4 bases, 5 bases remained unmatched. Per germline, CDR1 GTSNPN and CDR2 SVGIG (reference sequence). This chain's CDR3 is CAWGGQPNQPQHF. In DNA, the CDR3 is TGTGCCTGGGGGGGACAGCCAAATCAGCCCCAGCATTTT.

This clone appeared a single time. This chain uses TRBV27 with TRBJ2-7; the match to TRBD1 covers 10 bases. The length of the CDR3 is 15 residues. The germline V gene encodes CDR1 MNHEY and CDR2 SMNVEV (reference sequence). V lost 5 bases to trimming and J lost 4 bases; unmatched junction nucleotides: 8. The CDR3, as DNA: TGTGCCAGCAGTGCCCCCGGGACAGGGGTGTACGAGCAGTACTTC. This sequence encodes CASSAPGTGVYEQYF.

CDR3 residues: CASSHSASYNEQFF. The CDR3 region has the DNA TGTGCCAGCAGCCATAGCGCCTCCTACAATGAGCAGTTCTTC. The chain is built from TRBV14 and TRBJ2-1; tentatively, D is TRBD2 (5 bases). V gave up 3 bases and J gave up 0 bases, with 6 bases separating them. The germline V gene has CDR1 SGHDN and CDR2 FVKESK. This CDR3 spans 14 amino acids. Full variable domain (missing parts from reference TRBV14 and TRBJ2-1): EAGVTQFPSHSVIEKGQTVTLRCDPISGHDNLYWYRRVMGKEIKFLLHFVKESKQDESGMPNNRFLAERTGGTYSTLKVQPAELEDSGVYFCASSHSASYNEQFFGPGTRLTVL.

The CDR3 sequence: CSVGETGPAEQYF. The CDR3, as DNA: TGCAGCGTGGGGGAGACAGGGCCCGCCGAGCAGTACTTC. The chain uses TRBV29-1 and TRBJ2-7; 7 bases match TRBD1. This CDR3 region has 13 residues. The ends lost 6 bases at V and 6 bases at J; junction bases unmatched: 11. Germline V gene sequence: CDR1 SQVTM, CDR2 ANQGSEA.

The chain carries TRBV19 and TRBJ1-4; D is uncertain. The CDR3 is 14 amino acids. The V end was cut by 5 bases, the J end by 8 bases, with 15 bases between. Germline V gives CDR1 LNHDA, CDR2 SQIVND (reference sequence). Here the CDR3 DNA reads TGTGCCAGTAGTCCTCCTCAATTTCGGGAAAAACTGTTTTTT. It encodes CASSPPQFREKLFF.

The chain joins TRBV6-1 to TRBJ1-1; D is perhaps TRBD1 (5 bases). The CDR3 length is 13 residues. V lost 1 base to trimming and J lost 10 bases, with 13 bases between them. Germline CDR1 and CDR2: MNHNS and SASEGT. CDR3 loop: CASSEVIQVRAFF. CDR3 nucleotide sequence: TGTGCCAGCAGTGAAGTAATACAGGTGAGAGCTTTCTTT.

CDR3 coding DNA: TGCGCCAGCAGCCAAGATTTCCGCACGGCCTATGGCTACACCTTC. Translation gives CASSQDFRTAYGYTF. This chain links TRBV4-3 with TRBJ1-2; no clear D. CDR1 and CDR2 (germline): LGHNA, YSLEER. Trimming stripped 0 bases from V and 4 bases from J, with 12 bases between. The CDR3 extends over 15 amino acids.

The chain combines TRBV28 with TRBJ2-5; 9 bases match TRBD2. Germline V gives CDR1 MDHEN, CDR2 SYDVKM. The V and J ends lost 5 bases and 5 bases, in that order; junction bases with no gene match: 9. CDR3 size: 15 residues. CDR3 in DNA: TGTGCCAGCAGTGGCCTTAGCGGGGGTGAGGAGACCCAGTACTTC. This sequence encodes CASSGLSGGEETQYF.

V usage is TRBV15 and J usage is TRBJ2-7; D might be TRBD2 (6 bases). CDR1 LNHNV and CDR2 YYDKDF come from the germline V gene (reference sequence). The CDR3 totals 17 residues. V shed 0 bases and J shed 4 bases, with 19 bases lying between them. CDR3 sequence: CATSRDKAGGFPYEQYF. The CDR3 nucleotides are TGTGCCACCAGCAGAGATAAGGCCGGGGGTTTCCCGTACGAGCAGTACTTC.

The V call is TRBV4-3, the J call TRBJ2-2; perhaps TRBD1 as D (6 bases). The CDR3 is made up of 13 amino acids. Germline V gene data show CDR1 as LGHNA and CDR2 as YSLEER. Trimming stripped 3 bases from V and 8 bases from J, with 10 bases between. CDR3 in amino acids: CASSHRGGGELFF. The DNA of the CDR3 is TGCGCCAGCAGCCACAGGGGCGGGGGGGAGCTGTTTTTT.

This chain joins TRBV2 and TRBJ2-7; TRBD1 might be the D (5 bases). Germline V gene sequence: CDR1 SNHLY, CDR2 FYNNEI. The CDR3 covers 18 residues. The germline V and J ends were trimmed by 1 base and 4 bases, with 23 bases remaining between them. The CDR3 region has the DNA TGTGCCAGCAGTGAAGGCCAACTTGAGGACACCTGGCTTTACGAGCAGTACTTC. This encodes CASSEGQLEDTWLYEQYF.

The chain is built from TRBV6-5 and TRBJ1-3; D gene uncertain. Deletions cut 0 bases from V and 0 bases from J, with 6 bases between. The CDR3 is made up of 15 amino acids. The germline V gene has CDR1 MNHEY and CDR2 SVGAGI. Written as DNA, the CDR3 is TGTGCCAGCAGTTACTCGAGAACCTCTGGAAACACCATATATTTT. Translating it yields CASSYSRTSGNTIYF.

The rearrangement uses TRBV7-9 and TRBJ2-7; D is unclear. Trimming stripped 2 bases from V and 2 bases from J, with 16 bases between. The CDR3 totals 16 residues. In germline, CDR1 is SEHNR, CDR2 FQNEAQ (reference sequence). The CDR3 DNA reads TGTGCCAGCAGCTTACCCAGTGGCGTAGGAACCTACGAGCAGTACTTC. Translation: CASSLPSGVGTYEQYF.

The chain couples TRBV3-1 (or the pseudogene TRBV3-2) to TRBJ2-5; D unresolved. CDR1 is LGHDT and CDR2 is YNNKEL in the germline V gene (reference sequence). The CDR3 contains 12 residues. V was cut by 2 bases and J by 5 bases, with 6 bases left in between. DNA of the CDR3: TGTGCCAGCAGCCAAACGGTTGAGACCCAGTACTTC. Its translation is CASSQTVETQYF.

CDR3 bases: TGTGCCTGGAGTGAGTGGAGCTCTGGAAACACCATATATTTT. Residues: CAWSEWSSGNTIYF. This sequence joins TRBV30 and TRBJ1-3; no reliable D call. This CDR3 contains 14 residues. Germline lookup yields CDR1 GTSNPN and CDR2 SVGIG (reference sequence). V was cut by 1 base and J by 0 bases, with 7 bases left in between.

This chain connects TRBV15 to TRBJ2-3; TRBD1 or TRBD2 may be the D gene (5 bases each). The CDR3 loop spans 13 amino acids. The V gene lost 1 base and the J gene lost 4 bases, with 6 bases spanning the gap. Germline lookup yields CDR1 LNHNV and CDR2 YYDKDF (reference sequence). CDR3 amino acids: CATSRGGSDTQYF. The CDR3, as DNA: TGTGCCACCAGCAGAGGGGGGTCAGATACGCAGTATTTT. The entire variable domain, with the rest obtained from reference TRBV15 and TRBJ2-3, is as follows: DAMVIQNPRYQVTQFGKPVTLSCSQTLNHNVMYWYQQKSSQAPKLLFHYYDKDFNNEADTPDNFQSRRPNTSFCFLDIRSPGLGDTAMYLCATSRGGSDTQYFGPGTRLTVL.

The chain recombines TRBV20-1 with TRBJ2-3; D is ambiguous. Trimming shortened V by 6 bases and J by 9 bases, and 13 bases separated the two germline ends. The CDR3 has 11 residues. Germline V gives CDR1 DFQATT, CDR2 SNEGSKA (reference sequence). The CDR3 bases are TGCAGTGCCCCTAGTTCGGGCACGCAGTATTTT. Residues: CSAPSSGTQYF.

V and J are TRBV10-3 and TRBJ2-7; D is unclear. The CDR3 is 13 amino acids. V shed 0 bases and J shed 9 bases, with 12 bases lying between them. CDR1 ENHRY and CDR2 SYGVKD come from the germline V gene. CDR3 in DNA: TGTGCCATCAGTGAGTCGGGTACTGATGGGCAGTACTTC. It codes for CAISESGTDGQYF.

The chain has TRBV28 and TRBJ1-5; possibly TRBD1 for D (6 bases). V was trimmed by 7 bases and J by 5 bases, leaving 12 bases between them. This CDR3 is built from 13 residues. Germline CDR1 MDHEN, CDR2 SYDVKM. The CDR3 here is CASTRGGDQPQHF. The DNA of the CDR3 is TGTGCCAGCACCCGAGGGGGGGATCAGCCCCAGCATTTT.

CDR3 DNA: TGTGCCATCAGTGACAGGGACTACGAGCAGTACTTC. It codes for CAISDRDYEQYF. The rearrangement uses TRBV10-3 and TRBJ2-7, with a weak D call TRBD1 (5 bases). Germline assignment: CDR1 ENHRY and CDR2 SYGVKD. CDR3 size: 12 residues. Trimming cost V 3 bases and J 3 bases, with 6 bases left between them.

The chain joins TRBV28 to TRBJ2-7; no definite D call. The CDR3 runs to 12 residues. V lost 5 bases and J lost 1, with 6 bases in between. CDR1 and CDR2 from the germline V gene are MDHEN and SYDVKM. The CDR3 protein is CASSPPSYEQYF. The CDR3 DNA reads TGTGCCAGCAGTCCCCCTTCCTACGAGCAGTACTTC.

V gene TRBV19 combines with J gene TRBJ1-2, with 7 positions matching TRBD1. V trimming: 8 bases; J trimming: 4 bases; junction bases outside the gene matches: 4. CDR3 length: 12 residues. Germline CDR1 and CDR2: LNHDA and SQIVND (reference sequence). CDR3 coding DNA: TGTGCCAGTGCGGGACAGTCCTATGGCTACACCTTC. This gives the protein CASAGQSYGYTF.

The chain recombines TRBV4-3 with TRBJ2-6; D not resolved. CDR3 length: 17 residues. V was pared by 1 base and J by 0 bases, with 10 bases between. Looked up from germline, CDR1 is LGHNA and CDR2 is YSLEER. The CDR3 DNA sequence: TGCGCCAGCAGCCAAGCTGGCCCCCGCTCTGGGGCCAACGTCCTGACTTTC. Translation gives CASSQAGPRSGANVLTF.

V and J are TRBV6-1 and TRBJ1-1, with D unclear. Trimming took 1 base from V and 1 from J, leaving 7 bases between them. Germline lookup yields CDR1 MNHNS and CDR2 SASEGT. CDR3 size: 14 residues. The CDR3 region has the DNA TGTGCCAGCAGTGAAGTGACGTCGAACACTGAAGCTTTCTTT. This gives the protein CASSEVTSNTEAFF.

The rearrangement links TRBV27 to TRBJ2-2; D is possibly TRBD1 (5 bases). The CDR3 sequence is 15 residues long. The V and J ends lost 5 bases and 2 bases respectively, with 12 bases between them. Germline V lookup: CDR1 MNHEY, CDR2 SMNVEV (reference sequence). CDR3 DNA: TGTGCCAGCAGTGGGTCAGGGTCTAACACCGGGGAGCTGTTTTTT. Translated, it gives CASSGSGSNTGELFF.

V and J are TRBV19 and TRBJ1-2; TRBD1 aligns across 8 bases. Trimming removed 5 bases from V and 11 bases from J; junction bases left unmatched: 13. The CDR3 has 14 residues. Looked up from germline, CDR1 is LNHDA and CDR2 is SQIVND (reference sequence). CDR3 sequence reads: CASSGTGSLDVYTF. CDR3 nucleotide sequence: TGTGCCAGTAGTGGGACAGGTTCCCTCGATGTTTACACCTTC.

The rearrangement links TRBV6-5 to TRBJ2-7; D ambiguous. This CDR3 spans 12 amino acids. V was trimmed by 5 bases and J by 4 bases, leaving 9 bases between them. The germline V gene encodes CDR1 MNHEY and CDR2 SVGAGI. For the CDR3, the DNA is TGTGCCAGCAGTCTCGATGGGTACGAGCAGTACTTC. Its translation: CASSLDGYEQYF.